A single sample gave rise to the 31 T cell receptor beta chains below, sequenced in a study of CD8+ T cells in alopecia areata. Investigators isolated RNA and reverse transcribed it into cDNA to act as the sequencing template. Using immunoSEQ multiplex PCR, the repertoire was profiled, and TCRdb retains in-frame clones only, with some absent. The sample records more than 95,000 clones, about 59% being singletons. Regarding treatment: oral pan-JAK inhibitor, 5-10 mg twice daily. The sample here was CD4+ T cells sorted from blood, taken at week 4, from a patient treated with tofacitinib. All receptors derive from a human donor with alopecia areata.

V and J are TRBV30 and TRBJ2-7; 12 bases fit TRBD2. The V segment lost 3 bases and the J segment 7 bases; nucleotides outside the gene matches: 7. The germline CDR1 and CDR2 sequences are GTSNPN and SVGIG (reference sequence). The CDR3 is 14 amino acids. The CDR3 here is CAWRNLAGGHEQYF. CDR3 in DNA: TGTGCCTGGAGAAACCTAGCGGGAGGGCATGAGCAGTACTTC.

This clone was recorded a few times. The chain is built from TRBV4-3 and TRBJ2-7, with D tentatively TRBD1 (6 bases). V gave up 6 bases and J gave up 6 bases, with 24 bases separating them. This CDR3 region has 16 residues. Looked up from germline, CDR1 is LGHNA and CDR2 is YSLEER. The CDR3: CASSSTGSGIGGEQYF. The DNA for the CDR3 is TGCGCCAGCAGTTCCACAGGGTCCGGAATAGGGGGCGAGCAGTACTTC.

This clone was seen only once. The chain links TRBV6-6 to TRBJ1-5; no reliable D call. V was cut by 9 bases and J by 0 bases, with 9 bases left in between. The CDR3 length is 13 residues. Per germline, CDR1 MNHNY and CDR2 SVGAGI (reference sequence). The CDR3 DNA follows: TGTGCCAGTCATACGGGTAGCAATCAGCCCCAGCATTTT. Its translation is CASHTGSNQPQHF.

This chain connects TRBV5-1 to TRBJ1-1; 8 bases are shared with TRBD1. The ends lost 0 bases at V and 5 bases at J; junction bases unmatched: 6. CDR1 and CDR2 from the germline V gene are SGHRS and YFSETQ. CDR3 length: 15 residues. CDR3 sequence (DNA): TGCGCCAGCAGCTTGGCCCCGGACAGGGTTACTGAAGCTTTCTTT. As protein: CASSLAPDRVTEAFF.

The rearrangement links TRBV9 to TRBJ2-1, with 9 bases that match TRBD1. Germline values: CDR1 SGDLS, CDR2 YYNGEE. CDR3 size: 15 residues. V lost 4 bases, J lost 7 bases, and 9 bases stayed unmatched. The CDR3 bases are TGTGCCAGCAGCCCACGCCCGACAGGGGGGAATGAGCAGTTCTTC. Amino acid sequence: CASSPRPTGGNEQFF.

This clone appeared a few times. The rearrangement uses TRBV29-1 and TRBJ2-7; D gene uncertain. Germline CDR1 is SQVTM and CDR2 is ANQGSEA. V was pared by 4 bases and J by 3 bases, with 10 bases between. The CDR3 spans 12 residues. For the CDR3, the DNA is TGCAGCGTTGGTGAAACTGACTACGAGCAGTACTTC. It codes for CSVGETDYEQYF.

J is TRBJ2-1 and V is TRBV9; 9 bases match TRBD2. Germline V gene data show CDR1 as SGDLS and CDR2 as YYNGEE. CDR3 length: 16 amino acids. J was trimmed by 8 bases and V by 0 bases; bases with no gene match: 9. The CDR3 sequence: CASSVGSAGGRDEQFF. Written as DNA, the CDR3 is TGTGCCAGCAGCGTAGGGTCAGCGGGGGGTAGGGATGAGCAGTTCTTC.

The chain recombines TRBV5-1 with TRBJ2-5; D may be TRBD1 (6 bases). Trimming cost V 4 bases and J 1 base, with 8 bases left between them. Germline V CDR1 and CDR2: SGHRS, YFSETQ. The CDR3 is 13 amino acids. The CDR3 DNA is TGCGCCAGCAGCGAGGACAGCCAAGAGACCCAGTACTTC. Its translation is CASSEDSQETQYF.

This chain connects TRBV6-1 to TRBJ1-1, with no clear D. CDR3 size: 13 residues. Germline V CDR1 and CDR2: MNHNS, SASEGT. Trimming removed 11 bases at V and 0 bases at J, with 13 bases between. The CDR3 nucleotides are TGTGCCGGGGAGGAGAACATGAACACTGAAGCTTTCTTT. Translation: CAGEENMNTEAFF.

CDR3 sequence (DNA): TGTGCCTGGAGTGTAAAACGGACCACCCCTGTCGCGTATGGCTACACCTTC. Translated: CAWSVKRTTPVAYGYTF. The chain uses TRBV30 and TRBJ1-2; unclear D gene. The CDR3 sequence is 17 residues long. CDR1 and CDR2 from the germline V gene are GTSNPN and SVGIG (reference sequence). Trimming shortened V by 0 bases and J by 5 bases, and 22 bases separated the two germline ends.

This clone was seen more than once but under ten times. The rearrangement uses TRBV7-2 and TRBJ2-3; 10 nucleotides align to TRBD2. V was clipped by 4 bases and J by 3 bases; unmatched bases: 13. The germline V gene encodes CDR1 SGHTA and CDR2 FQGNSA. CDR3 size: 18 residues. Written as DNA, the CDR3 is TGTGCCAGCAGCTCCAACGGACTAGCGGACCGGCTGACAGATACGCAGTATTTT. Encoded protein: CASSSNGLADRLTDTQYF.

The V and J genes are TRBV5-6 and TRBJ1-2; D not certain. The germline V gene has CDR1 SGHDT and CDR2 YYEEEE. V was shortened by 0 bases and J by 6 bases, with 6 bases between the two germline ends. This CDR3 is built from 12 residues. CDR3 sequence reads: CASSLVGNGYTF. CDR3 DNA: TGTGCCAGCAGCTTGGTAGGGAATGGCTACACCTTC.

V gene TRBV18 combines with J gene TRBJ1-2, with D possibly TRBD1 on 6 matching bases. The CDR3 is made up of 14 amino acids. The germline V gene encodes CDR1 KGHSH and CDR2 LQKENI. V lost 3 bases to trimming and J lost 0 bases, with 8 bases between them. The CDR3 sequence: CASSPGQTNYGYTF. The CDR3 nucleotides read TGTGCCAGCTCACCGGGACAAACTAACTATGGCTACACCTTC.

The CDR3 DNA sequence: TGCGCCAGCAGCTTGGGGGACCGGGATAACTATGGCTACACCTTC. The encoded protein is CASSLGDRDNYGYTF. This chain uses TRBV5-1 with TRBJ1-2, with D maybe TRBD1 (5 bases). Germline CDR1 and CDR2: SGHRS and YFSETQ. V gave up 0 bases and J gave up 1 base, with 10 bases separating them. The CDR3 loop spans 15 amino acids. The variable domain in full, with the rest retrieved from reference TRBV5-1 and TRBJ1-2, is KAGVTQTPRYLIKTRGQQVTLSCSPISGHRSVSWYQQTPGQGLQFLFEYFSETQRNKGNFPGRFSGRQFSNSRSEMNVSTLELGDSALYLCASSLGDRDNYGYTFGSGTRLTVV.

The chain has TRBV7-9 and TRBJ1-1; possible D gene TRBD1, 5 bases. Trimming removed 5 bases from V and 3 bases from J, with 16 bases in between. The length of the CDR3 is 15 residues. Germline CDR1 SEHNR, CDR2 FQNEAQ (reference sequence). This chain's CDR3 is CASSVLTGTYTEAFF. The CDR3, as DNA: TGTGCCAGCAGCGTATTAACCGGGACTTACACTGAAGCTTTCTTT. The whole variable domain, filled in from reference TRBV7-9 and TRBJ1-1, reads DTGVSQNPRHKITKRGQNVTFRCDPISEHNRLYWYRQTLGQGPEFLTYFQNEAQLEKSRLLSDRFSAERPKGSFSTLEIQRTEQGDSAMYLCASSVLTGTYTEAFFGQGTRLTVV.

The chain has TRBV7-2 and TRBJ2-7; weak D call: TRBD2 (5 bases). Germline V gene sequence: CDR1 SGHTA, CDR2 FQGNSA. V lost 0 bases, J lost 2 bases, and 8 bases lay in between. CDR3 length: 14 residues. The CDR3 nucleotides are TGTGCCAGCAGCTTAGCGGGAGAGGCCTACGAGCAGTACTTC. Residues: CASSLAGEAYEQYF.

This clone was seen a handful of times. V is TRBV5-6 and J is TRBJ2-7; D is unclear. The CDR3 is made up of 16 amino acids. Trimming removed 2 bases from V and 2 bases from J, with 17 bases in between. The germline gives CDR1 SGHDT, CDR2 YYEEEE. CDR3 amino acids: CASSFRGLGRTYEQYF. In DNA form, the CDR3 reads TGTGCCAGCAGCTTTCGCGGATTGGGTAGGACCTACGAGCAGTACTTC.

A remark on this clone: At one end the junction does not follow the germline gene, possibly because of a read error. The J gene is TRBJ2-7, the V gene TRBV14; no reliable D call. Germline V gives CDR1 SGHDN, CDR2 FVKESK. The CDR3 runs to 13 residues. The CDR3 coding sequence is TGTGCCAGTAGCCAAGACCTGGACTACGAGCAGTACTTC. Translated, it gives CASSQDLDYEQYF.

In this sample, this clone turned up a few times. This sequence joins TRBV30 and TRBJ2-1, with 10 bases identical to TRBD2. The CDR3 is 14 residues long. CDR1 is GTSNPN and CDR2 is SVGIG in the germline V gene (reference sequence). J gave up 6 bases and V 4 bases, and 6 bases lay outside the gene matches. The CDR3 here is CAWNRAGGGNEQFF. CDR3 bases: TGTGCCTGGAATCGAGCGGGAGGGGGCAATGAGCAGTTCTTC.

This sequence joins TRBV11-2 and TRBJ2-5; 11 bases map to TRBD2. This CDR3 has 17 amino acids. The V segment lost 5 bases and the J segment 5 bases; nucleotides outside the gene matches: 13. Looked up from germline, CDR1 is SGHAT and CDR2 is FQNNGV. The CDR3 nucleotides are TGTGCCAGCAGCCAAGAAATAGCGGGAGGGATAGGCGAGACCCAGTACTTC. Its translation: CASSQEIAGGIGETQYF.

The rearrangement uses TRBV27 and TRBJ2-1; D may be TRBD1 (6 bases). CDR1 is MNHEY, CDR2 SMNVEV, per germline (reference sequence). Trimming took off 8 bases at V and 5 bases at J, with 13 bases between the two ends. The CDR3 sequence is 13 residues long. CDR3 loop: CASGYRVDNEQFF. As DNA, the CDR3 is TGTGCCAGCGGGTACAGGGTGGACAATGAGCAGTTCTTC.

This chain joins TRBV5-1 and TRBJ1-3, with D perhaps TRBD1 (6 bases). Germline lookup yields CDR1 SGHRS and CDR2 YFSETQ. Trimming left V 5 bases short and J 0 bases short, with 15 bases between. The CDR3 is 16 residues long. CDR3 sequence (DNA): TGCGCCAGCAGAAAGGGGGTTTCGAGCTCTGGAAACACCATATATTTT. Encoded protein: CASRKGVSSSGNTIYF.

The CDR3 loop reads CASSIGRGRETQYF. CDR3 bases: TGTGCCAGCAGCATCGGCAGGGGGCGAGAGACCCAGTACTTC. This rearrangement joins TRBV5-4 to TRBJ2-5; 8 bases map to TRBD1. Per the germline V gene, CDR1 is SGHNT and CDR2 is YYREEE (reference sequence). V trimming: 4 bases; J trimming: 4 bases; junction bases outside the gene matches: 6. The CDR3 has 14 residues. The whole variable domain, filled in from reference TRBV5-4 and TRBJ2-5, reads ETGVTQSPTHLIKTRGQQVTLRCSSQSGHNTVSWYQQALGQGPQFIFQYYREEENGRGNFPPRFSGLQFPNYSSELNVNALELDDSALYLCASSIGRGRETQYFGPGTRLLVL.

This clone was picked up a small number of times. The chain carries TRBV27 and TRBJ1-2, with TRBD1 identical over 10 bases. The CDR3 length is 15 residues. V trimming: 3 bases; J trimming: 8 bases; junction bases outside the gene matches: 9. Germline V lookup: CDR1 MNHEY, CDR2 SMNVEV (reference sequence). CDR3 protein: CASSFAPGQGIGYTF. The CDR3 DNA reads TGTGCCAGCAGTTTTGCCCCGGGACAGGGGATCGGCTACACCTTC.

The rearrangement uses TRBV27 and TRBJ2-5, with D hard to call. Germline CDR1 MNHEY, CDR2 SMNVEV (reference sequence). Trimming removed 8 bases from V and 5 bases from J, with 12 bases in between. The CDR3 is 12 residues long. CDR3 sequence: CASRAGRETQYF. The CDR3, as DNA: TGTGCCAGCCGTGCAGGCCGGGAGACCCAGTACTTC.

This CDR3 is CSASAPGELFF. In nucleotides, the CDR3 is TGCAGTGCTAGCGCCCCCGGGGAGCTGTTTTTT. The genes are TRBV20-1 and TRBJ2-2, with unresolved D. V gave up 3 bases and J gave up 6 bases, with 5 bases separating them. This CDR3 is built from 11 residues. Germline CDR1 reads DFQATT; CDR2 reads SNEGSKA (reference sequence).

The chain links TRBV4-2 to TRBJ2-1, with D hard to call. Between the trimmed V and J ends, which lost 1 base and 7 bases, there was a span of 8 bases. Looked up from germline, CDR1 is LGHNA and CDR2 is YNFKEQ. The CDR3 length is 13 residues. CDR3 sequence: CASSQGSDNEQFF. For the CDR3, the DNA is TGTGCCAGCAGCCAAGGAAGCGATAATGAGCAGTTCTTC.

The CDR3 coding sequence is TGTGCCAGCAGCTTATCTGACAGGGGGTCCCATGAGCAGTTCTTC. The encoded protein is CASSLSDRGSHEQFF. The V call is TRBV7-9, the J call TRBJ2-1; TRBD1 agrees at 9 bases. Germline CDR1 is SEHNR and CDR2 is FQNEAQ (reference sequence). V was clipped by 2 bases and J by 8 bases; unmatched bases: 7. This CDR3 comprises 15 residues.

This sequence joins TRBV29-1 and TRBJ2-3; TRBD2 agrees at 8 bases. This CDR3 is 15 amino acids long. Germline CDR1 reads SQVTM; CDR2 reads ANQGSEA. Losses at the gene ends were 4 bases for V and 1 base for J; bases not matched to a gene: 7. CDR3 nucleotide sequence: TGCAGCGTTGTTCAAAGCGGGGGTGGCACAGATACGCAGTATTTT. It specifies CSVVQSGGGTDTQYF.

This rearrangement joins TRBV14 to TRBJ2-1; D is unresolved. Per the germline V gene, CDR1 is SGHDN and CDR2 is FVKESK. V was cut by 1 base and J by 7 bases, with 8 bases left in between. The CDR3 runs 13 residues. CDR3 in DNA: TGTGCCAGCAGCCAAGTAGGTCGGAATGAGCAGTTCTTC. This codes for CASSQVGRNEQFF.

The chain uses TRBV30 and TRBJ1-5; 10 bases align to TRBD1. Germline CDR1 GTSNPN, CDR2 SVGIG (reference sequence). Germline trimming cut 5 bases from V and 5 bases from J; bases unmatched to any gene: 6. CDR3 length: 14 amino acids. In nucleotides, the CDR3 is TGTGCCTGGTCACCGGGACAGGGGTATCAGCCCCAGCATTTT. Protein: CAWSPGQGYQPQHF.